This T cell receptor (beta chain) appears in the sequencing data of a study of blood T cell repertoires in COVID-19. Clones were read by immunoSEQ multiplex PCR, and TCRdb kept only the in-frame ones, dropping some. The data hold some 330,000 clones, with more than 75% observed a single time. Participants were aged about 18 to 89 years from approximately 23 US areas. Researchers sorted participants into cohorts using their self-reported clinical history. What the recovered Cohort 3 donors had was two negative PCRs, clearance, or symptom resolution. Germline V gives CDR1 SGHNT, CDR2 YYREEE (reference sequence). V was clipped by 8 bases and J by 0 bases; unmatched bases: 2. The CDR3 is 12 residues long.

The sample comprised PBMCs or T cells enriched from blood (not recorded which). The TCR sequence derives from a man aged 30 to 39 who had recovered from COVID-19. This chain uses TRBV5-4 with TRBJ2-7, with 7 bases matching TRBD1. DNA of the CDR3: TGTGCCAGAGACAGGGCCTCCTACGAGCAGTACTTC. It specifies CARDRASYEQYF.